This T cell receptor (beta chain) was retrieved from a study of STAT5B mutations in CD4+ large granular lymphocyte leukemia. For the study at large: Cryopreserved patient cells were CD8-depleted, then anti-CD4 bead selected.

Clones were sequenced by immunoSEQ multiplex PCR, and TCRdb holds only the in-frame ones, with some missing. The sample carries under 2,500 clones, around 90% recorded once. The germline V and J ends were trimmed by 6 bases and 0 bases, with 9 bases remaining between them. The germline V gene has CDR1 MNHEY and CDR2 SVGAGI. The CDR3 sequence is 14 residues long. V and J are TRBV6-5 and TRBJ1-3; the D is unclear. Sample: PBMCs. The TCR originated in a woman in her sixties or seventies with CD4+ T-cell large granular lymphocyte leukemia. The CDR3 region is CASRSWNSGNTIYF. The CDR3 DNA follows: TGTGCCAGCAGGTCCTGGAACTCTGGAAACACCATATATTTT.